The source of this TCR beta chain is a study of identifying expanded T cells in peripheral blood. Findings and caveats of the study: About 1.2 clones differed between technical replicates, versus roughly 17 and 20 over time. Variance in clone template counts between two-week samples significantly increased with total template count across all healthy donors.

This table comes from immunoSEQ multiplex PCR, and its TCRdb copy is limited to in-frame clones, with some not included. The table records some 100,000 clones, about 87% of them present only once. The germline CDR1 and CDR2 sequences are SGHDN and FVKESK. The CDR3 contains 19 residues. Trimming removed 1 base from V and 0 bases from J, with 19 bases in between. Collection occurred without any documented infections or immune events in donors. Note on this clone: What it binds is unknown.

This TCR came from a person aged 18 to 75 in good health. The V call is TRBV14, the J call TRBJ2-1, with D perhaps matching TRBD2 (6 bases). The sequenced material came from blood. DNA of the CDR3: TGTGCCAGCAGCCAAGGCACCTTAGCGGAGACGAGCTCCTACAATGAGCAGTTCTTC. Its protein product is CASSQGTLAETSSYNEQFF.